Sequencing of this T cell receptor (beta chain) was carried out in a study of CD8 T cells in Susac syndrome. Reverse transcription of about 0.45 to 1 ug RNA was performed with random hexamers. TCRdb recomputed calls from the immunoSEQ multiplex PCR reads with MiXCR, one row per CDR3 protein. The table lists about 64,000 distinct CDR3 sequences, just under 95% of them singletons, with about 0.6% in the top ten. The study sequenced TCR beta in blood CD8+ and CD4+ T cells. Negative isolation was used for CD8+ and CD4+ T cells, and FACS enrichment was applied to TEMRA cells. The CDR3 has 14 amino acids. Germline lookup yields CDR1 SEHNR and CDR2 FQNEAQ (reference sequence). V dropped 5 bases and J dropped 4 bases, with 14 bases sitting between them.

This receptor was identified in a human donor with multiple sclerosis. Sequencing was carried out using CD8+ T cells from PBMCs. The chain uses TRBV7-9 and TRBJ1-1, with no clear D. The CDR3 region is CASSPAGSGTEAFF. The CDR3 DNA sequence: TGTGCCAGCAGCCCCGCGGGGTCGGGCACTGAAGCTTTCTTT.